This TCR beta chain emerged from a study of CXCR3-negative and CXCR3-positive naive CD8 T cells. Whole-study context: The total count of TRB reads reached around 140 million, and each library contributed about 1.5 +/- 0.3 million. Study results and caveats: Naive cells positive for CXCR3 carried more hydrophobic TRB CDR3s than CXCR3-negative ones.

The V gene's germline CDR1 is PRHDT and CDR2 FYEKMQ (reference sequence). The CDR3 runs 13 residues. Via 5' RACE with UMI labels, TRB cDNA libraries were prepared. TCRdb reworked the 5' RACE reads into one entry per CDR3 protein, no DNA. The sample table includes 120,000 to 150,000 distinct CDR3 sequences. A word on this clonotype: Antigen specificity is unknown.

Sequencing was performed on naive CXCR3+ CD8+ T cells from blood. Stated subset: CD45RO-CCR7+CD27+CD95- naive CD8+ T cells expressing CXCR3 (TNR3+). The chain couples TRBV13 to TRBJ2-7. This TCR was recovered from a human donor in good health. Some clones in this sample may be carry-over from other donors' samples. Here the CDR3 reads CASSLKFSYEQYF. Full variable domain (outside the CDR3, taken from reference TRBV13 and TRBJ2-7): AAGVIQSPRHLIKEKRETATLKCYPIPRHDTVYWYQQGPGQDPQFLISFYEKMQSDKGSIPDRFSAQQFSDYHSELNMSSLELGDSALYFCASSLKFSYEQYFGPGTRLTVT.